This TCR beta chain was captured by sequencing in a study of T cells after yellow fever vaccination (dated by TCRdb to between 2018 and 2021). At the level of the whole study: The SMART-Seq v4 Ultra Low Input RNA kit was used to prepare libraries from fractions with low cell numbers. To track T-cell clones before and after primary and booster YFV17D yellow fever vaccination, bulk TCR alpha and beta repertoires were sequenced longitudinally. Blood samples were taken at several timepoints before and after primary and secondary immunization, and bulk PBMC replicates and cell subsets were isolated. Two healthy male donors, one aged 18 to 30 and one aged 30 to 40 years, made up the cohort. The study at large found these results: Most clones expanded after primary vaccination (around 96% of CD4 and roughly 90% of CD8) were re-detected after the booster, suggesting that broad memory maintenance occurred. Because abundant contaminating clonotypes from the bulk population could be contained in FACS-sorted repertoires, computational filtering was required. Because only a couple of donors were included in the study, the extent to which the findings can be generalized is limited. A small fraction of clonotypes showed up in both the CD4 and CD8 compartments, probably as a result of convergent recombination. Compared with the primary T-cell response, the secondary T-cell response was faster but weaker, reaching its peak on day 5 rather than on day 15.

Sequenced on an Illumina NovaSeq 6000. TCR cDNA was synthesized by 5'RACE template switching, which introduced a universal primer site and unique molecular identifiers. cDNA synthesis was primed from both the TCR alpha and TCR beta constant segments. Two PCR steps were used to amplify libraries, with sample barcodes and sequencing adapters being added in the second step. Sequencing of libraries was performed on Illumina HiSeq 2500 (2x100 bp) or NovaSeq (2x150 bp). For the original study's pipeline: Reads were demultiplexed and collapsed into UMI consensus sequences with MIGEC, and V(D)J alignment was performed with MiXCR. Vaccine-responding clonotypes were defined with edgeR using replicate PBMC samples, requiring FDR below 0.01 and a log2 fold change above 5 up to day 15. Bulk clonotypes were assigned CD4 or CD8 identity according to which sequenced CD4 or CD8 repertoire held them at higher abundance. TCRdb reprocessed the public reads (quality trimming at Q25 with fastp, clone calling with MiXCR) and kept in-frame beta chains. Rows are combined by CDR3 protein, so each entry shows the most common genes and DNA. The V and J calls, along with clone size, are taken from TCRdb and not from the paper's own processing. The sample profile shows around 320,000 distinct CDR3 sequences; around 11% of them were found once. The biggest ten clones account for around 3.2% of the sample.

In regard to this clonotype: It has no known antigen specificity. No quality values exist for individual bases; no much larger clone is one base distant.

Interpreted using the paper, the treatment or condition label stands for: live attenuated yellow fever vaccine strain. A standard Ficoll-Paque protocol was used to isolate PBMCs from peripheral blood. Dynabeads CD4 and CD8 positive selection kits were used to isolate CD4 and CD8 T-cell fractions. TriZol was used to extract RNA from bulk PBMCs, from CD4 and CD8 fractions, and from dextramer-positive and dextramer-negative fractions. Per the germline V gene (reference sequence), SEHNR is the CDR1 and FQNEAQ is the CDR2. The CDR3 covers 14 residues, taking in both the cysteine and the phenylalanine. Left in the record is the CDR3 DNA by itself, 42 bases read in frame from the first base. Trimming at the junction amounts to 0 bases on V and 6 bases on J, and the germline ends lie 8 bases apart.

The V gene is TRBV7-9 and the J gene is TRBJ2-2; the D gene remains uncertain. The receptor was derived from a young man who received the YFV17D yellow fever vaccine. The sequencing used CD4+ T cells sorted from PBMCs, collected 45 days after the yellow fever booster vaccination. The DNA sequence is given as TGTGCCAGCAGCTTAGCGCGGAGCGCCGGGGAGCTGTTTTTT. Its translation reads: CASSLARSAGELFF.